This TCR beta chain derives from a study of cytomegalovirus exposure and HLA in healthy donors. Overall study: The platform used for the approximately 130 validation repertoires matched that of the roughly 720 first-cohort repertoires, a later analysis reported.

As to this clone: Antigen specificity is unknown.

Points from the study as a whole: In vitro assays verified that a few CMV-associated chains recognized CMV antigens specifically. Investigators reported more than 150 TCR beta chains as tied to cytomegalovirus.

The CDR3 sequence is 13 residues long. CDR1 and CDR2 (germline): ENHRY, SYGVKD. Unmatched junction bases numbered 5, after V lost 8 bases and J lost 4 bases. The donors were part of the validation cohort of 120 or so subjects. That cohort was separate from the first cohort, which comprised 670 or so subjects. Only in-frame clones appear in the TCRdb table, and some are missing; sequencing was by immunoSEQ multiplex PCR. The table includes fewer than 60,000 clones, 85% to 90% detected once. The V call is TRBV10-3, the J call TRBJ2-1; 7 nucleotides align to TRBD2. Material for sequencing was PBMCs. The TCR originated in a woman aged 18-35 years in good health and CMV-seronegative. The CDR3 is CAIGEGGYNEQFF. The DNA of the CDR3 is TGTGCCATCGGGGAGGGAGGATACAATGAGCAGTTCTTC.